Below, 3 T cell receptor beta chains from the same sample are listed, as sequenced in a study of T-cell memory formation after mild COVID-19 (dated by TCRdb to about 2021). Library preparation employed 5' RACE. The sample was run on an Illumina NovaSeq 6000. TCRdb ran its own pipeline on the public reads, namely fastp trimming at Q25 and MiXCR clone calling, and kept in-frame beta chains. Records with the same CDR3 protein are collapsed into one entry carrying the most frequent genes and DNA. For this sample there are roughly 560,000 distinct CDR3 sequences; roughly 20% appear just once. The ten largest clonotypes hold roughly an eighth of the sample. Source material: PBMCs or a T cell subset sorted from them (not recorded which). Every receptor here comes from an adult woman who had mild COVID-19 (a few samples of this study predate the infection). The sample titles of this study are shuffled in the database, so cell type and time point are left out; the donor was told from shared clones.

This clonotype was observed a few times. The chain joins TRBV10-3 to TRBJ1-1, with D possibly TRBD1 on 6 matching bases. Trimming removed 2 bases from V and 0 bases from J, with 13 bases in between. This CDR3 is 16 amino acids long. Germline CDR1 and CDR2: ENHRY and SYGVKD. The CDR3 DNA is TGTGCCATCAGTGAGCGGACCACAGGGATGAACACTGAAGCTTTCTTT. The encoded protein is CAISERTTGMNTEAFF.

This clonotype occurred a few times. This sequence joins TRBV7-9 and TRBJ2-6; D is unresolved. The germline CDR1 and CDR2 sequences are SEHNR and FQNEAQ (reference sequence). V lost 11 bases to trimming and J lost 0 bases, with 11 bases between them. This CDR3 has 14 amino acids. DNA for the CDR3: TGTGCCGAGCGTTACAACTCTGGGGCCAACGTCCTGACTTTC. It is translated as CAERYNSGANVLTF.

This clonotype was counted ten times or more. The rearrangement joins TRBV6-5 to TRBJ2-5; D gene unclear. The CDR3 runs to 12 residues. Germline V gene lookup returns CDR1 MNHEY and CDR2 SVGAGI. Trimming took off 0 bases at V and 4 bases at J, with 3 bases between the two ends. The CDR3 bases are TGTGCCAGCAGTTACTCGCGAGAGACCCAGTACTTC. Translation: CASSYSRETQYF.